Following are 15 T cell receptor beta chains from one sample sequenced in a study of cytomegalovirus exposure and HLA in healthy donors. Primers: 60 Vbeta forward and 13 Jbeta reverse. Profiling relied on immunoSEQ multiplex PCR, and the TCRdb table lists in-frame clones only, not all of them. The sample includes fewer than 85,000 clones. The sample taken for sequencing was PBMCs. All receptors derive from a man under 40 in good health and CMV-seronegative.

V is TRBV29-1 and J is TRBJ2-6; D ambiguous. Germline V gene lookup returns CDR1 SQVTM and CDR2 ANQGSEA. The CDR3 contains 19 residues. V was cut by 0 bases and J by 0 bases, with 18 bases left in between. CDR3 region: CSVEDRNSPLYSGANVLTF. DNA of the CDR3: TGCAGCGTTGAAGATCGAAACAGCCCTCTATACTCTGGGGCCAACGTCCTGACTTTC.

The gene calls are TRBV5-3 and TRBJ1-4; 7 bases agree with TRBD1. TRBV5-3 is identified as an open reading frame with a role that is uncertain. With 4 bases clipped from V and 4 bases from J, the junction kept 10 bases outside the gene matches. The CDR3 has 16 residues. Here the CDR3 reads CARSPNRDSHNEKLFF. DNA for the CDR3: TGTGCCAGAAGCCCAAACCGGGACAGCCATAATGAAAAACTGTTTTTT.

The V call is TRBV30, the J call TRBJ2-2, with TRBD1 matching 8 bases. J gave up 2 bases and V 3 bases, and 2 bases lay outside the gene matches. CDR3 length equals 14 residues. CDR1 and CDR2 from the germline V gene are GTSNPN and SVGIG (reference sequence). The CDR3 loop reads CAWRQGANTGELFF. The CDR3 DNA reads TGTGCCTGGAGGCAGGGGGCTAACACCGGGGAGCTGTTTTTT.

The V and J genes are TRBV9 and TRBJ2-2; no clear D gene. This CDR3 has 13 residues. Germline lookup yields CDR1 SGDLS and CDR2 YYNGEE. V shed 0 bases and J shed 5 bases, with 5 bases lying between them. CDR3 nucleotides: TGTGCCAGCAGCGTAGAAGCAACCGGGGAGCTGTTTTTT. Its protein is CASSVEATGELFF.

The chain joins TRBV2 to TRBJ2-5, with 14 bases aligning to TRBD2. The CDR3 runs 14 residues. CDR1 and CDR2 (germline): SNHLY, FYNNEI. V was pared by 10 bases and J by 5 bases, with 6 bases of the junction left unmatched. Here the CDR3 DNA reads TGTGCCACCAGGACTAGCGGGGGGACGGAGACCCAGTACTTC. Translating it yields CATRTSGGTETQYF. The full variable domain, rest sourced from reference TRBV2 and TRBJ2-5, is EPEVTQTPSHQVTQMGQEVILRCVPISNHLYFYWYRQILGQKVEFLVSFYNNEISEKSEIFDDQFSVERPDGSNFTLKIRSTKLEDSAMYFCATRTSGGTETQYFGPGTRLLVL.

J is TRBJ2-7 and V is TRBV4-1; possible D gene TRBD2, 7 bases. The CDR3 is 16 residues long. The V gene's germline CDR1 is MGHRA and CDR2 YSYEKL. The V and J ends lost 0 bases and 1 base respectively, with 13 bases between them. CDR3 protein: CASSQDRGARSYEQYF. The CDR3 DNA follows: TGCGCCAGCAGCCAAGACCGGGGGGCCCGTTCCTACGAGCAGTACTTC.

This sequence joins TRBV2 and TRBJ1-5, with TRBD1 matching 8 bases. Looked up from germline, CDR1 is SNHLY and CDR2 is FYNNEI. The CDR3 is made up of 14 amino acids. V trimming: 6 bases; J trimming: 2 bases; junction bases outside the gene matches: 3. CDR3: CASRPGQGNQPQHF. The CDR3 DNA reads TGTGCCAGCAGGCCGGGACAGGGCAATCAGCCCCAGCATTTT. The whole variable domain, filled in from reference TRBV2 and TRBJ1-5, reads EPEVTQTPSHQVTQMGQEVILRCVPISNHLYFYWYRQILGQKVEFLVSFYNNEISEKSEIFDDQFSVERPDGSNFTLKIRSTKLEDSAMYFCASRPGQGNQPQHFGDGTRLSIL.

The rearrangement uses TRBV6-1 and TRBJ1-5; possibly TRBD1 for D (5 bases). Trimming took off 1 base at V and 1 base at J, with 11 bases between the two ends. The CDR3 has 16 amino acids. CDR1 and CDR2 (germline): MNHNS, SASEGT. CDR3 coding DNA: TGTGCCAGCAGTGAAGTAACAGGTCCGAGCAATCAGCCCCAGCATTTT. Translated: CASSEVTGPSNQPQHF.

V and J are TRBV5-1 and TRBJ1-1, with 7 nucleotides matching TRBD1. The CDR3 covers 15 residues. V lost 4 bases, J lost 6 bases, and 12 bases stayed unmatched. CDR1 is SGHRS and CDR2 is YFSETQ in the germline V gene. CDR3 coding DNA: TGCGCCAGCAGCCCCAGACAGGGCGAGAGTGCTGAAGCTTTCTTT. It codes for CASSPRQGESAEAFF.

The chain joins TRBV11-1 to TRBJ1-1, with unresolved D. Trimming shortened V by 8 bases and J by 1 base, and 14 bases separated the two germline ends. CDR1 SGHAT and CDR2 FQDESV come from the germline V gene (reference sequence). This CDR3 contains 14 residues. The CDR3 coding sequence is TGTGCCAGCGAGGGAAAGGTGGAGAACACTGAAGCTTTCTTT. It yields the protein CASEGKVENTEAFF.

CDR3 nucleotides: TGTGCCAGCAGCGAAAACAGGGGGCTGAGCACTGAAGCTTTCTTT. Its translation: CASSENRGLSTEAFF. The rearrangement links TRBV7-9 to TRBJ1-1; 9 bases map to TRBD1. V was pared by 5 bases and J by 4 bases, with 8 bases of the junction left unmatched. Germline V gene lookup returns CDR1 SEHNR and CDR2 FQNEAQ (reference sequence). CDR3 size: 15 residues.

This chain connects TRBV5-6 to TRBJ2-3; 16 nucleotides agree with TRBD2. The CDR3 length is 17 residues. J lost 9 bases, V lost 3 bases, and 10 bases had no gene match. CDR1 and CDR2 from the germline V gene are SGHDT and YYEEEE. CDR3: CASSYGGLAGGRRTQYF. As DNA, the CDR3 is TGTGCCAGCAGCTATGGGGGACTAGCGGGAGGGAGAAGGACGCAGTATTTT.

V and J are TRBV4-1 and TRBJ1-2, with 12 bases fitting TRBD1. Losses at the gene ends were 4 bases for V and 6 bases for J; bases not matched to a gene: 6. This CDR3 region has 15 residues. Germline lookup yields CDR1 MGHRA and CDR2 YSYEKL. CDR3 DNA: TGCGCCAGCAGCCGGCCGGGACAGGGGGCGAATGGCTACACCTTC. This codes for CASSRPGQGANGYTF.

This clone is classed as medium-sized by frequency. Other DNA sequences in the sample encode the same CDR3. The chain joins TRBV6-4 to TRBJ2-7; 8 bases match TRBD2. V trimming: 6 bases; J trimming: 5 bases; junction bases outside the gene matches: 12. The CDR3 length is 15 residues. CDR1 is MRHNA, CDR2 SNTAGT, per germline. The chain's CDR3 is CASSQRAGVVDEQYF. The CDR3 nucleotides read TGTGCCAGCAGCCAGAGAGCGGGAGTCGTCGACGAGCAGTACTTC.

CDR3 amino acids: CATTEAGAGNTQYF. In nucleotides, the CDR3 is TGTGCCACCACAGAGGCTGGGGCGGGGAATACGCAGTATTTT. The chain is built from TRBV6-6 and TRBJ2-3; tentatively, D is TRBD2 (6 bases). The CDR3 loop spans 14 amino acids. Trimming shortened V by 10 bases and J by 7 bases, and 21 bases separated the two germline ends. Germline V gene lookup returns CDR1 MNHNY and CDR2 SVGAGI (reference sequence).